This T cell receptor (beta chain) is drawn from a study of cytomegalovirus exposure and HLA in healthy donors. This CDR3 comprises 16 residues. V gave up 4 bases and J gave up 5 bases; unmatched junction bases: 13. Germline CDR1 and CDR2: SGHAT and FQNNGV. 13 Jbeta primers and 60 Vbeta primers were used for the PCR. TCRdb's table, derived via immunoSEQ multiplex PCR, lists solely in-frame clones and lacks some. The sample consists of around 200,000 clones, about 80% of them appearing once. The sequenced material came from PBMCs. This receptor was taken from a boy younger than 18 in good health and CMV-seronegative. The chain couples TRBV11-2 to TRBJ1-1, with TRBD1 matching 7 bases. CDR3 nucleotides: TGTGCCAGCAGCTCAATCCCCCGACAGGGTCGAACTGAAGCTTTCTTT. It yields the protein CASSSIPRQGRTEAFF.